A selection of T cell receptor beta chains follows, all from one sample in a study of graft-versus-host responses after intestinal transplantation. The method was immunoSEQ multiplex PCR; TCRdb's version includes in-frame clones alone and lacks a portion of them. Here the sample spans tens of thousands of clones, 85% to 90% being singletons. The sequencing used PBMCs, collected roughly 64 days after intestinal transplantation. These receptor sequences come from a human patient who received an intestinal transplant, so some T cells may come from the graft donor. Each CDR3 is given with its conserved first and last residue. Each record gives: V gene, J gene, clone size, D gene, CDR3 length, CDR3 DNA, CDR3 protein. The D gene is left open where the match is weak. Size values are once, few and many counts, or a class for expanded clones, and some rows have none.

V gene: TRBV6-5
J gene: TRBJ2-7
clone size: NA
D gene: TRBD1
CDR3 length: 15
CDR3 DNA: TGTGCCAGCAGTTACGGGACAGGGGAAGCCTACGAGCAGTACTTC
CDR3 protein: CASSYGTGEAYEQYF

V gene: TRBV4-1
J gene: TRBJ1-5
clone size: NA
D gene: NA
CDR3 length: 15
CDR3 DNA: TGCGCCAGCAGCCAAGAGGCAGCTTCCAATCAGCCCCAGCATTTT
CDR3 protein: CASSQEAASNQPQHF

V gene: TRBV2
J gene: TRBJ2-3
clone size: NA
D gene: NA
CDR3 length: 16
CDR3 DNA: TGTGCCAGCAGTGAATTTGAGGGAAGACTCACAGATACGCAGTATTTT
CDR3 protein: CASSEFEGRLTDTQYF

V gene: TRBV10-3
J gene: TRBJ1-2
clone size: NA
D gene: NA
CDR3 length: 12
CDR3 DNA: TGTGCCACCCTAGGGGGAGGCTATGGCTACACCTTC
CDR3 protein: CATLGGGYGYTF

V gene: TRBV19
J gene: TRBJ2-7
clone size: once
D gene: NA
CDR3 length: 13
CDR3 DNA: TGTGCCAGTAGTATAGGGGTCGGAGGCGAGCAGTACTTC
CDR3 protein: CASSIGVGGEQYF

V gene: TRBV7-2
J gene: TRBJ2-6
clone size: NA
D gene: NA
CDR3 length: 17
CDR3 DNA: TGTGCCAGCAGCTTAGCCGTGACAGGCTCTGGGGCCAACGTCCTGACTTTC
CDR3 protein: CASSLAVTGSGANVLTF

V gene: TRBV6-6
J gene: TRBJ2-7
clone size: NA
D gene: NA
CDR3 length: 13
CDR3 DNA: TGTGCCAGCAGTTATCTCCAGGCCCACGAGCAGTACTTC
CDR3 protein: CASSYLQAHEQYF

V gene: TRBV10-3
J gene: TRBJ2-7
clone size: once
D gene: NA
CDR3 length: 12
CDR3 DNA: TGTGCCATCAGTGAGTCGAAGGGCGAGCAGTACTTC
CDR3 protein: CAISESKGEQYF

V gene: TRBV28
J gene: TRBJ2-5
clone size: NA
D gene: NA
CDR3 length: 12
CDR3 DNA: TGTGCCAGCAGGAGGGGAGGAGAGACCCAGTACTTC
CDR3 protein: CASRRGGETQYF

V gene: TRBV15
J gene: TRBJ2-3
clone size: few
D gene: NA
CDR3 length: 16
CDR3 DNA: TGTGCCACCAGCAGGGACCGGGCTACCGGGGAAGATACGCAGTATTTT
CDR3 protein: CATSRDRATGEDTQYF

V gene: TRBV19
J gene: TRBJ1-1
clone size: NA
D gene: NA
CDR3 length: 13
CDR3 DNA: TGTGCCAGTAGTGCGACGGCGAACACTGAAGCTTTCTTT
CDR3 protein: CASSATANTEAFF

V gene: TRBV7-8
J gene: TRBJ2-7
clone size: NA
D gene: TRBD1
CDR3 length: 13
CDR3 DNA: TGTGCCAGCAGAAGGGACAGGAACTACGAGCAGTACTTC
CDR3 protein: CASRRDRNYEQYF

V gene: TRBV15
J gene: TRBJ1-2
clone size: NA
D gene: TRBD1
CDR3 length: 15
CDR3 DNA: TGTGCCACCAGCAGAAACACAGGGGCCAACTATGGCTACACCTTC
CDR3 protein: CATSRNTGANYGYTF

V gene: TRBV29-1
J gene: TRBJ1-2
clone size: NA
D gene: TRBD1
CDR3 length: 18
CDR3 DNA: TGCAGCGTTGAATCTGGGTCTGGAGGGGGCGCCGACAACTATGGCTACACCTTC
CDR3 protein: CSVESGSGGGADNYGYTF

V gene: TRBV7-8
J gene: TRBJ1-2
clone size: NA
D gene: TRBD1
CDR3 length: 12
CDR3 DNA: TGTGCCAACAGTCGGGACAGGGCTGGCTACACCTTC
CDR3 protein: CANSRDRAGYTF

V gene: TRBV5-6
J gene: TRBJ1-2
clone size: NA
D gene: TRBD1
CDR3 length: 15
CDR3 DNA: TGTGCCAGCAACTGGGACAGGCGATCTAACTATGGCTACACCTTC
CDR3 protein: CASNWDRRSNYGYTF

V gene: TRBV4-3
J gene: TRBJ1-1
clone size: NA
D gene: NA
CDR3 length: 18
CDR3 DNA: TGCGCCAGCAGCCAAGAGGTAGCTTGGCGACAAAAAAACACTGAAGCTTTCTTT
CDR3 protein: CASSQEVAWRQKNTEAFF

V gene: TRBV27
J gene: TRBJ2-2
clone size: NA
D gene: TRBD2
CDR3 length: 17
CDR3 DNA: TGTGCCAGCAGTTTATTTGCGGGGGGCCCACAAAACGGGGAGCTGTTTTTT
CDR3 protein: CASSLFAGGPQNGELFF

V gene: TRBV15
J gene: TRBJ1-1
clone size: NA
D gene: NA
CDR3 length: 14
CDR3 DNA: TGTGCCACCAGCAAGTACGGGGTGGAAACTGAAGCTTTCTTT
CDR3 protein: CATSKYGVETEAFF

V gene: TRBV9
J gene: TRBJ1-2
clone size: NA
D gene: TRBD1
CDR3 length: 15
CDR3 DNA: TGTGCCAGCAGCGCGGTTGACAGGGTAAAGGATGGCTACACCTTC
CDR3 protein: CASSAVDRVKDGYTF

V gene: TRBV5-8
J gene: TRBJ1-4
clone size: once
D gene: TRBD1
CDR3 length: 15
CDR3 DNA: TGTGCCAGCAGCCGGGGACAGGGTTATTCGGAAAAACTGTTTTTT
CDR3 protein: CASSRGQGYSEKLFF

V gene: TRBV6-1
J gene: TRBJ1-5
clone size: NA
D gene: NA
CDR3 length: 16
CDR3 DNA: TGTGCCAGCAGTGAAGCGCTGGGGGTCGGCAATCAGCCCCAGCATTTT
CDR3 protein: CASSEALGVGNQPQHF

V gene: TRBV10-3
J gene: TRBJ1-1
clone size: NA
D gene: TRBD1
CDR3 length: 12
CDR3 DNA: TGTGCCATCAAGGGCAGGGGGACTGAAGCTTTCTTT
CDR3 protein: CAIKGRGTEAFF

V gene: TRBV19
J gene: TRBJ1-1
clone size: NA
D gene: NA
CDR3 length: 14
CDR3 DNA: TGTGCCAGTACCCCAGGGTACCGCAACACTGAAGCTTTCTTT
CDR3 protein: CASTPGYRNTEAFF

V gene: TRBV11-3
J gene: TRBJ2-7
clone size: once
D gene: NA
CDR3 length: 15
CDR3 DNA: TGTGCCAGCAGCTTAGTCCTGGACCCATCCTACGAGCAGTACTTC
CDR3 protein: CASSLVLDPSYEQYF

V gene: TRBV11-2
J gene: TRBJ2-3
clone size: NA
D gene: NA
CDR3 length: 18
CDR3 DNA: TGTGCCAGCAGCTTAGTTCCGACGGGGAAACGACGGAGAGATACGCAGTATTTT
CDR3 protein: CASSLVPTGKRRRDTQYF

V gene: TRBV10-3
J gene: TRBJ2-1
clone size: NA
D gene: NA
CDR3 length: 13
CDR3 DNA: TGTGCCGCCACAATCGACTCTACCAATGAGCAGTTCTTC
CDR3 protein: CAATIDSTNEQFF

V gene: TRBV30
J gene: TRBJ1-2
clone size: NA
D gene: TRBD1
CDR3 length: 14
CDR3 DNA: TGTGCCTGGAGTGTACAACAGGGGCTTTATGGCTACACCTTC
CDR3 protein: CAWSVQQGLYGYTF

V gene: TRBV28
J gene: TRBJ2-2
clone size: NA
D gene: TRBD1
CDR3 length: 13
CDR3 DNA: TGTGCCAGCAGTCACAGGGGAACCGGGGAGCTGTTTTTT
CDR3 protein: CASSHRGTGELFF

V gene: TRBV2
J gene: TRBJ2-6
clone size: once
D gene: NA
CDR3 length: 15
CDR3 DNA: TGTGCCAGCATTGAGTTCAGTCTGGCGGCCAACGTCCTGACTTTC
CDR3 protein: CASIEFSLAANVLTF

V gene: TRBV5-6
J gene: TRBJ2-1
clone size: NA
D gene: NA
CDR3 length: 16
CDR3 DNA: TGTGCCAGCAGCCTCCAGGGGGGCCTCTCCTACAATGAGCAGTTCTTC
CDR3 protein: CASSLQGGLSYNEQFF

V gene: TRBV19
J gene: TRBJ1-6
clone size: NA
D gene: NA
CDR3 length: 15
CDR3 DNA: TGTGCCAGTGATAATGGGGCAATTGGTAGTTCACCCCTCCACTTT
CDR3 protein: CASDNGAIGSSPLHF

V gene: TRBV6-1
J gene: TRBJ2-7
clone size: NA
D gene: TRBD2
CDR3 length: 15
CDR3 DNA: TGTGCCAGCAGTGAAAGCGGGGGTGGGTCCTACGAGCAGTACTTC
CDR3 protein: CASSESGGGSYEQYF

V gene: TRBV28
J gene: TRBJ2-5
clone size: NA
D gene: NA
CDR3 length: 16
CDR3 DNA: TGTGCCAGCAGCCCTTCTTTCTCTCTTTTTCTCGAGACCCAGTACTTC
CDR3 protein: CASSPSFSLFLETQYF

V gene: TRBV6-5
J gene: TRBJ2-5
clone size: NA
D gene: TRBD1
CDR3 length: 13
CDR3 DNA: TGTGCCAGCACCCAGGGGGCGAGGGAGACCCAGTACTTC
CDR3 protein: CASTQGARETQYF

V gene: TRBV30
J gene: TRBJ1-1
clone size: NA
D gene: TRBD1
CDR3 length: 14
CDR3 DNA: TGTGCCTGGAGTGAGGACAGGGGGTTCACTGAAGCTTTCTTT
CDR3 protein: CAWSEDRGFTEAFF

V gene: TRBV7-8
J gene: TRBJ2-3
clone size: NA
D gene: NA
CDR3 length: 15
CDR3 DNA: TGTGCCAGCACCGTAAGTTGGGACGTCACAGATACGCAGTATTTT
CDR3 protein: CASTVSWDVTDTQYF

V gene: TRBV29-1
J gene: TRBJ2-1
clone size: NA
D gene: TRBD1
CDR3 length: 14
CDR3 DNA: TGCAGCGTGCTCCGGGACAGGGCCTACAATGAGCAGTTCTTC
CDR3 protein: CSVLRDRAYNEQFF

V gene: TRBV11-3
J gene: TRBJ2-3
clone size: NA
D gene: NA
CDR3 length: 17
CDR3 DNA: TGTGCCAGCAGCCCCGTGGTAGTTACGGCGGTCACAGATACGCAGTATTTT
CDR3 protein: CASSPVVVTAVTDTQYF

V gene: TRBV27
J gene: TRBJ1-2
clone size: NA
D gene: NA
CDR3 length: 14
CDR3 DNA: TGTGCCAGCAGGCCATACTTGAATAACTATGGCTACACCTTC
CDR3 protein: CASRPYLNNYGYTF

V gene: TRBV10-3
J gene: TRBJ2-1
clone size: NA
D gene: TRBD2
CDR3 length: 17
CDR3 DNA: TGTGCCATCAGTGACGATCCGGGACTAGCGCCAAACAATGAGCAGTTCTTC
CDR3 protein: CAISDDPGLAPNNEQFF

V gene: TRBV5-8
J gene: TRBJ2-7
clone size: once
D gene: TRBD2
CDR3 length: 17
CDR3 DNA: TGTGCCAGCAGCTTCAGACCCGGACTAGCGGGGTCCTACGAGCAGTACTTC
CDR3 protein: CASSFRPGLAGSYEQYF

V gene: TRBV7-8
J gene: TRBJ1-5
clone size: NA
D gene: NA
CDR3 length: 17
CDR3 DNA: TGTGCCAGCAGCTCACAGGTCGGACATTCGGACAATCAGCCCCAGCATTTT
CDR3 protein: CASSSQVGHSDNQPQHF

V gene: TRBV7-2
J gene: TRBJ2-3
clone size: NA
D gene: NA
CDR3 length: 13
CDR3 DNA: TGTGCCAGCAGCTTAGGGGAGTGGGATACGCAGTATTTT
CDR3 protein: CASSLGEWDTQYF

V gene: TRBV18
J gene: TRBJ2-4
clone size: once
D gene: TRBD1
CDR3 length: 16
CDR3 DNA: TGTGCCAGCTCACCCCAAGGGGGCGGGGCCAAAAACATTCAGTACTTC
CDR3 protein: CASSPQGGGAKNIQYF

V gene: TRBV6-4
J gene: TRBJ2-3
clone size: NA
D gene: TRBD1
CDR3 length: 14
CDR3 DNA: TGTGCCAGCAGTCAGGGGGCTGGCACAGATACGCAGTATTTT
CDR3 protein: CASSQGAGTDTQYF

V gene: TRBV14
J gene: TRBJ1-1
clone size: NA
D gene: NA
CDR3 length: 12
CDR3 DNA: TGTGCCAGCAGCCGCGGGGGCACTGAAGCTTTCTTT
CDR3 protein: CASSRGGTEAFF

V gene: TRBV27
J gene: TRBJ2-5
clone size: NA
D gene: TRBD1
CDR3 length: 15
CDR3 DNA: TGTGCCACCAACTCCGGGACAGGGGGCGCTGAGACCCAGTACTTC
CDR3 protein: CATNSGTGGAETQYF

V gene: TRBV5-5
J gene: TRBJ2-1
clone size: NA
D gene: TRBD1
CDR3 length: 19
CDR3 DNA: TGTGCCAGCAGCCCAGTGCTTTTCAGGGGGCCCCTCAGGTACAATGAGCAGTTCTTC
CDR3 protein: CASSPVLFRGPLRYNEQFF

V gene: TRBV5-1
J gene: TRBJ2-7
clone size: NA
D gene: NA
CDR3 length: 14
CDR3 DNA: TGCGCCAGCAGCGACCTGGGTGCTGGCTACGAGCAGTACTTC
CDR3 protein: CASSDLGAGYEQYF

V gene: TRBV9
J gene: TRBJ2-3
clone size: NA
D gene: NA
CDR3 length: 12
CDR3 DNA: TGTGCCAGCAGCGAAGGCCTAGATACGCAGTATTTT
CDR3 protein: CASSEGLDTQYF

V gene: TRBV30
J gene: TRBJ2-7
clone size: NA
D gene: NA
CDR3 length: 14
CDR3 DNA: TGTGCCTGGAGTTATCAGGGGGGAGCCTACGAGCAGTACTTC
CDR3 protein: CAWSYQGGAYEQYF

V gene: TRBV19
J gene: TRBJ1-1
clone size: NA
D gene: NA
CDR3 length: 15
CDR3 DNA: TGTGCCAGTAGTATTTTCGGCCAGGTGAACACTGAAGCTTTCTTT
CDR3 protein: CASSIFGQVNTEAFF

V gene: TRBV7-9
J gene: TRBJ2-1
clone size: NA
D gene: TRBD2
CDR3 length: 16
CDR3 DNA: TGTGCCAGCAGCGGACCATGGAGCGGGGGGGCCAATGAGCAGTTCTTC
CDR3 protein: CASSGPWSGGANEQFF

V gene: TRBV4-3
J gene: TRBJ2-3
clone size: NA
D gene: NA
CDR3 length: 16
CDR3 DNA: TGCGCCAGCAGCCAATTTGGTAGTGCTAGCACAGATACGCAGTATTTT
CDR3 protein: CASSQFGSASTDTQYF

V gene: TRBV21-1
J gene: TRBJ2-4
clone size: NA
D gene: NA
CDR3 length: 17
CDR3 DNA: TGTGCCAGCAGACTAGGATTAGCTACAGCAAGAAAAAACATTCAGTACTTC
CDR3 protein: CASRLGLATARKNIQYF